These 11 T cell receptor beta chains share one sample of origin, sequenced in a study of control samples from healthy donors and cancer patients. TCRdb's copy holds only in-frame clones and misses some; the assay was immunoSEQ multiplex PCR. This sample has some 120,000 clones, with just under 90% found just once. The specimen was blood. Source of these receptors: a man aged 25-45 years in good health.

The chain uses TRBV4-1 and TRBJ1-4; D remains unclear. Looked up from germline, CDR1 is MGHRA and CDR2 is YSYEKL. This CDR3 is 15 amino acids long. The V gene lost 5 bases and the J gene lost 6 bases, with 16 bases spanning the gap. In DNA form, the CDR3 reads TGCGCCAGCAGCGCCTCCCTATATCGTGATGAAAAACTGTTTTTT. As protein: CASSASLYRDEKLFF.

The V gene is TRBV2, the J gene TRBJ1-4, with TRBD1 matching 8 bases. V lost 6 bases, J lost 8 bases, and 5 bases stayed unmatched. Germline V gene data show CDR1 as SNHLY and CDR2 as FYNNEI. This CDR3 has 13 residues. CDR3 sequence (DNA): TGTGCCAGCAGGGGACAGGCGGTCGAAAAACTGTTTTTT. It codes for CASRGQAVEKLFF.

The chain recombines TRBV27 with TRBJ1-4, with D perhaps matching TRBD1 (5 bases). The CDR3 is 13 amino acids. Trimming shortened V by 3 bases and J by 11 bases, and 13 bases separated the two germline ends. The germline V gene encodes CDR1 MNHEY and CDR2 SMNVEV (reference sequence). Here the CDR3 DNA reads TGTGCCAGCAGTTTTTTAGGGGACGGGAAACTGTTTTTT. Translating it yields CASSFLGDGKLFF.

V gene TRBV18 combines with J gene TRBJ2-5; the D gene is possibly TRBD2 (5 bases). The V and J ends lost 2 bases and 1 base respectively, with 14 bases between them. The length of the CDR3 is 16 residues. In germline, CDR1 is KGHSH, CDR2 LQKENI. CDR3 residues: CASSPNSGSVQETQYF. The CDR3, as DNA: TGTGCCAGCTCACCAAATTCGGGGAGCGTCCAAGAGACCCAGTACTTC. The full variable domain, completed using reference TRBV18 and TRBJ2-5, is NAGVMQNPRHLVRRRGQEARLRCSPMKGHSHVYWYRQLPEEGLKFMVYLQKENIIDESGMPKERFSAEFPKEGPSILRIQQVVRGDSAAYFCASSPNSGSVQETQYFGPGTRLLVL.

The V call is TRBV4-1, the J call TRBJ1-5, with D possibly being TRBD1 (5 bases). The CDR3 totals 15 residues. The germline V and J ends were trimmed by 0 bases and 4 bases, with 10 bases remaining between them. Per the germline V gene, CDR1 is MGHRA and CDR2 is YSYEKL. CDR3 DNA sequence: TGCGCCAGCAGCCAAGAAGACAGATTAAATCAGCCCCAGCATTTT. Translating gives CASSQEDRLNQPQHF.

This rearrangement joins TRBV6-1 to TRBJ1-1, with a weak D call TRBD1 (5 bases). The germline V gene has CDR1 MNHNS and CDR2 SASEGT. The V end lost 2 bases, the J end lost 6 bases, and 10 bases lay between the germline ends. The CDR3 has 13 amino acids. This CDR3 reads CASSEPGRAEAFF. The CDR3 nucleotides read TGTGCCAGCAGTGAACCGGGCAGGGCTGAAGCTTTCTTT.

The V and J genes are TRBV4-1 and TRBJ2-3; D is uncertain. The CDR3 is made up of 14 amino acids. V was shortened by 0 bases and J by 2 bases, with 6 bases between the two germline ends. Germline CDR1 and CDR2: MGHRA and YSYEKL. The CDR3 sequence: CASSQDGPTDTQYF. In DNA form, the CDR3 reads TGCGCCAGCAGCCAAGACGGGCCCACAGATACGCAGTATTTT.

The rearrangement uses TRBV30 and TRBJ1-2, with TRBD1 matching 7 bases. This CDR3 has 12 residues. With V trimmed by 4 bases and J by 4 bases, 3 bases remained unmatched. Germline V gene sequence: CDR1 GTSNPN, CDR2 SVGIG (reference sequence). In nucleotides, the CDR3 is TGTGCCTGGAACCGGGACAGCTATGGCTACACCTTC. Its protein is CAWNRDSYGYTF.

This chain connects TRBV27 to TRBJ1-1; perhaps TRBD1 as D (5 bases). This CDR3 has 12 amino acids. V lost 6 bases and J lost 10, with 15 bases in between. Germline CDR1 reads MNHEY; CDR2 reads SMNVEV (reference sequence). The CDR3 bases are TGTGCCAGCAGAACGTGGGGACGGGGAGCTTTCTTT. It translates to CASRTWGRGAFF.

This CDR3 reads CATSGGQGASTDTQYF. The CDR3 nucleotides read TGTGCCACCAGTGGAGGGCAGGGAGCTAGCACAGATACGCAGTATTTT. The chain recombines TRBV24-1 with TRBJ2-3, with D perhaps being TRBD1 or TRBD2 (5 bases each). V lost 5 bases, J lost 0 bases, and 14 bases lay in between. Germline assignment: CDR1 KGHDR and CDR2 SFDVKD. The CDR3 length is 16 residues.

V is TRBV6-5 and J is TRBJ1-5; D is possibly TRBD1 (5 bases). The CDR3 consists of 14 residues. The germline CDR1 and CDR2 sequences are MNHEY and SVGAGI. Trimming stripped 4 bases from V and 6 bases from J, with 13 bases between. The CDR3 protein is CASSLFQGTQPQHF. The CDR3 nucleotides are TGTGCCAGCAGTTTATTCCAGGGTACTCAGCCCCAGCATTTT.